This TCR beta chain was captured by sequencing in a study of cytomegalovirus exposure and HLA in healthy donors. Notes on the study in general: For most TCR beta V segments, an earlier analysis put the productive rate at about 90% or about 30% of the time.

13 Jbeta primers and 60 Vbeta primers were used for the PCR. Per the study methods: Unique TCR beta chains totaled some 80 million in a later count, with around 10 million of them shared. Here immunoSEQ multiplex PCR was the method, and the copy in TCRdb shows in-frame clones only, minus some. The D gene and trimming were derived from the DNA, and the V and J assignments and clone size from that table. The sample shows around 270,000 clones, 80% of them seen only once. Notes on this clone: Its cognate antigen is unknown.

The source material was PBMCs. The TCR comes from a girl aged 2-15 years in good health and CMV-seronegative.

Here the CDR3 reads CASSEVAGGLLNTGELFF. The CDR3 DNA follows: TGTGCCAGCAGCGAAGTAGCGGGGGGCCTACTGAACACCGGGGAGCTGTTTTTT. V usage is TRBV9 and J usage is TRBJ2-2; 10 bases map to TRBD2. After removal of 3 bases from V and 1 base from J, the junction contained 9 bases not matched to a gene. Germline CDR1 reads SGDLS; CDR2 reads YYNGEE. The CDR3 consists of 18 residues. The full variable domain, completed using reference TRBV9 and TRBJ2-2, is DSGVTQTPKHLITATGQRVTLRCSPRSGDLSVYWYQQSLDQGLQFLIQYYNGEERAKGNILERFSAQQFPDLHSELNLSSLELGDSALYFCASSEVAGGLLNTGELFFGEGSRLTVL.